These 8 T cell receptor beta chains were all obtained from the same sample, sequenced in a study of graft-versus-host responses after intestinal transplantation. Generated by immunoSEQ multiplex PCR, the TCRdb table keeps only in-frame clones and is missing some. The sample consists of under 7,500 clones, roughly 24% of them appearing once. The sequencing used alloreactive CD4+ T cells from a mixed lymphocyte reaction culture, collected before intestinal transplant. Regarding subset: CFSE-low proliferating T cells sorted from roughly six-day pre-transplant mixed lymphocyte reaction (GvH or HvG direction). The receptors shown here come from a human patient who received an intestinal transplant.

This clone has more than one count but fewer than ten. The V gene is TRBV4-1, the J gene TRBJ2-1; D is uncertain. The V gene lost 1 base and the J gene lost 0 bases, with 10 bases spanning the gap. This CDR3 region has 16 residues. Germline-derived CDR1 and CDR2 are MGHRA and YSYEKL. The CDR3 spells CASSQGTVFSYNEQFF. The DNA for the CDR3 is TGCGCCAGCAGCCAAGGGACCGTCTTCTCCTACAATGAGCAGTTCTTC.

The chain is built from TRBV6-5 and TRBJ1-5; no clear D. The germline V gene has CDR1 MNHEY and CDR2 SVGAGI. This CDR3 spans 12 amino acids. V was clipped by 8 bases and J by 2 bases, with 7 bases between them. CDR3 nucleotides: TGTGCCAGCCTCGTAGGCAATCAGCCCCAGCATTTT. It codes for CASLVGNQPQHF.

This clone is medium-sized. J is TRBJ2-7 and V is TRBV7-9; D possibly matches TRBD1 or TRBD2 (5 bases each). Deletions cut 5 bases from V and 0 bases from J, with 20 bases between. The CDR3 spans 17 residues. The germline V gene has CDR1 SEHNR and CDR2 FQNEAQ (reference sequence). In DNA, the CDR3 is TGTGCCAGCAGCGTCATCTCGGGACGGATCTTCTCCTACGAGCAGTACTTC. Its protein is CASSVISGRIFSYEQYF.

This clone has just a few counts. The chain links TRBV4-2 to TRBJ2-4; the D gene is possibly TRBD2 (6 bases). Germline V CDR1 and CDR2: LGHNA, YNFKEQ. Trimming cost V 0 bases and J 0 bases, with 12 bases left between them. The CDR3 runs to 17 residues. The CDR3 nucleotides read TGTGCCAGCAGCCAAGATTCGGCGGGGCTAGCCAAAAACATTCAGTACTTC. Translation: CASSQDSAGLAKNIQYF.

This clone turned up a few times. The chain has TRBV19 and TRBJ1-6, with 9 bases identical to TRBD1. The CDR3 runs to 17 residues. The junction had 6 bases not matched to a gene; V was cut back by 2 bases and J by 4 bases. Germline V lookup: CDR1 LNHDA, CDR2 SQIVND (reference sequence). CDR3 nucleotide sequence: TGTGCCAGTAGTATATCCTGGGACAGGGCTTATAATTCACCCCTCCACTTT. It codes for CASSISWDRAYNSPLHF.

The V and J genes are TRBV25-1 and TRBJ2-3; 8 bases are shared with TRBD2. J lost 6 bases, V lost 7 bases, and 15 bases had no gene match. CDR1 and CDR2 from the germline V gene are MGHDK and SYGVNS. CDR3 length: 16 residues. The CDR3 nucleotides read TGTGCCAGCACCGAAGGGAAAGCGGGAGTATCGGATACGCAGTATTTT. It is translated as CASTEGKAGVSDTQYF. Complete variable domain (other parts from reference TRBV25-1 and TRBJ2-3): EADIYQTPRYLVIGTGKKITLECSQTMGHDKMYWYQQDPGMELHLIHYSYGVNSTEKGDLSSESTVSRIRTEHFPLTLESARPSHTSQYLCASTEGKAGVSDTQYFGPGTRLTVL.

V and J are TRBV30 and TRBJ1-5; no clear D gene. The CDR3 consists of 13 residues. The V end was cut by 1 base, the J end by 3 bases, with 7 bases between. Germline V CDR1 and CDR2: GTSNPN, SVGIG (reference sequence). The CDR3 region has the DNA TGTGCCTGGAGTGAGCAAGTCAATCAGCCCCAGCATTTT. Translating it yields CAWSEQVNQPQHF.

The chain uses TRBV6-5 and TRBJ2-7; the D gene is possibly TRBD1 (6 bases). Germline V gives CDR1 MNHEY, CDR2 SVGAGI. The CDR3 loop spans 15 amino acids. V was shortened by 2 bases and J by 4 bases, with 15 bases between the two germline ends. The CDR3 sequence: CASSYPAGVVYEQYF. Written as DNA, the CDR3 is TGTGCCAGCAGTTACCCCGCAGGGGTGGTTTACGAGCAGTACTTC.